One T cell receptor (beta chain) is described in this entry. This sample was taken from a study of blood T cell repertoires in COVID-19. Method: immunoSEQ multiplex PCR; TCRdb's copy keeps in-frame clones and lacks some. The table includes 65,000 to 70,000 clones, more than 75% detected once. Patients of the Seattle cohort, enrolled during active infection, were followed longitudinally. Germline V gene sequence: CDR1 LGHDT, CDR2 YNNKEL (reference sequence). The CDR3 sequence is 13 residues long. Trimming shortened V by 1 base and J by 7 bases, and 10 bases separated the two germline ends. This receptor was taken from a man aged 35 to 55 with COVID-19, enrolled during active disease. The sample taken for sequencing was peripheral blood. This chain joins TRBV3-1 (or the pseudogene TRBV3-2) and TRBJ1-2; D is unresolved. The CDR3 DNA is TGTGCCAGCAGCCAAGGTACGGTTCTTGGCTACACCTTC. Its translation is CASSQGTVLGYTF.